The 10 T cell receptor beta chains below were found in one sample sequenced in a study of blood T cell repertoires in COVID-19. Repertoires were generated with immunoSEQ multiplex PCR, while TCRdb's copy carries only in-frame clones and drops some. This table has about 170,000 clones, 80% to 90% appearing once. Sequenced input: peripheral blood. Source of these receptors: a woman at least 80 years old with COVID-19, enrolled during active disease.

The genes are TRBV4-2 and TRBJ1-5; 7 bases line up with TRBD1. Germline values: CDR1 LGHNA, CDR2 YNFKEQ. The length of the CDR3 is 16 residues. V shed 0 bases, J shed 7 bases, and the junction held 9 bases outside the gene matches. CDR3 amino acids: CASSQDGDRAGQPQHF. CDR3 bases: TGTGCCAGCAGCCAAGATGGCGACAGGGCGGGCCAGCCCCAGCATTTT.

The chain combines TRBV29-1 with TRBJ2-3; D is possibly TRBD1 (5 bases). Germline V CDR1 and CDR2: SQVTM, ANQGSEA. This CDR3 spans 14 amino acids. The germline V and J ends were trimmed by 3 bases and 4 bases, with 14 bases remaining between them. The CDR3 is CSVDRGQGADTQYF. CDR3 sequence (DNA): TGCAGCGTTGATCGTGGGCAGGGTGCAGATACGCAGTATTTT.

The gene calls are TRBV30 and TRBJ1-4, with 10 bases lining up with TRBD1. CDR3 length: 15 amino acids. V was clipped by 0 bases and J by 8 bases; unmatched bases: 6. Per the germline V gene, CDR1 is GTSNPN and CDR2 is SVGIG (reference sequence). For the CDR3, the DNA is TGTGCCTGGAGTGTACGAGGGACAGGGGCCGAAAAACTGTTTTTT. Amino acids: CAWSVRGTGAEKLFF.

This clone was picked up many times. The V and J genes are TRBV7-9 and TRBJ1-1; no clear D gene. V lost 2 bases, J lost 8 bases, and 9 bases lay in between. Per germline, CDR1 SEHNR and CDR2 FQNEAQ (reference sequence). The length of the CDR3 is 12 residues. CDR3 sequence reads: CASSLSGNEAFF. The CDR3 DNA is TGTGCCAGCAGCTTATCCGGGAACGAAGCTTTCTTT. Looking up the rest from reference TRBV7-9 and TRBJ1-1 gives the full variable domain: DTGVSQNPRHKITKRGQNVTFRCDPISEHNRLYWYRQTLGQGPEFLTYFQNEAQLEKSRLLSDRFSAERPKGSFSTLEIQRTEQGDSAMYLCASSLSGNEAFFGQGTRLTVV.

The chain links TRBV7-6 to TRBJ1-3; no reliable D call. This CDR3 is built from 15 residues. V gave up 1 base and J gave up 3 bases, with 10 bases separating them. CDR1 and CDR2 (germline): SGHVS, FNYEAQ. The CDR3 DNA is TGTGCCAGCAGCTTAGTCAGCAGGAATGGAAACACCATATATTTT. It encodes CASSLVSRNGNTIYF.

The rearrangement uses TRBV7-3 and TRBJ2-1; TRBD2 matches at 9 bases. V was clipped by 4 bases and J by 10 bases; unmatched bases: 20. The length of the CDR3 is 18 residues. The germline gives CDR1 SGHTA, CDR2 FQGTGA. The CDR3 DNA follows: TGTGCCAGCAGCTACCTACGGACGCTAGCGGGGACTGACGGGGAGCAGTTCTTC. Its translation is CASSYLRTLAGTDGEQFF.

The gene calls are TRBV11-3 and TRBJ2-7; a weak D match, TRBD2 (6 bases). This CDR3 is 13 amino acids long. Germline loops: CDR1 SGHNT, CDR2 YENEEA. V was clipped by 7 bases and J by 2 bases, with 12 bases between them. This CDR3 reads CASNPGLPYEQYF. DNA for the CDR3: TGTGCCAGCAACCCGGGACTGCCCTACGAGCAGTACTTC.

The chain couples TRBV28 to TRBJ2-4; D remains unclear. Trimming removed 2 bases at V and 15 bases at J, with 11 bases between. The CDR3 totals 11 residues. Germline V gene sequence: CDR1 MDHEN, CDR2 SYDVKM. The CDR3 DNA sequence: TGTGCCAGCAGTTTAGGGCATAGTCGGTACTTC. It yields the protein CASSLGHSRYF.

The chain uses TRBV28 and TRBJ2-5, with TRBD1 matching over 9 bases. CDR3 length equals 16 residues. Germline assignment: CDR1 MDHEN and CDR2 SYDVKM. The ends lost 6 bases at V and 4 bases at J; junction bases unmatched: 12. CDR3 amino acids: CASSLSLRDRAETQYF. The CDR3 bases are TGTGCCAGCAGCTTAAGCCTCCGGGACAGGGCAGAGACCCAGTACTTC.

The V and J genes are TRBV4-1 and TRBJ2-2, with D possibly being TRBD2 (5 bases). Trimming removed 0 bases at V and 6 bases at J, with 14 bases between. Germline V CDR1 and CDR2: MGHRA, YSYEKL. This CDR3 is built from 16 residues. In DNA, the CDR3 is TGCGCCAGCAGCCAAGATCGAGGGAAATTTGCCGGGGAGCTGTTTTTT. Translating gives CASSQDRGKFAGELFF.